The 2 T cell receptor beta chains below all came from one sample that was sequenced in a study of blood T cell repertoires in COVID-19. Clones were read by immunoSEQ multiplex PCR, and TCRdb kept only the in-frame ones, dropping some. The sample has 150,000 or so clones; over 70% are singletons. The sample comprised peripheral blood. The receptors were gathered from an elderly man with acute or convalescent COVID-19.

This chain uses TRBV6-5 with TRBJ1-6; no clear D. This CDR3 has 14 residues. Germline V gene lookup returns CDR1 MNHEY and CDR2 SVGAGI. Trimming stripped 6 bases from V and 7 bases from J, with 13 bases between. CDR3 DNA sequence: TGTGCCAGCAGAGAGGACTTCCCGAATTCACCCCTCCACTTT. It encodes CASREDFPNSPLHF.

This clone was observed once. The J gene is TRBJ2-3, the V gene TRBV7-7, with 11 bases lining up with TRBD1. CDR1 SSHAT and CDR2 FNYEAQ come from the germline V gene (reference sequence). Trimming cost V 5 bases and J 2 bases; bases outside gene matches: 9. This CDR3 has 17 residues. This chain's CDR3 is CASSTGTGGPDTDTQYF. CDR3 bases: TGTGCCAGCAGCACCGGGACAGGGGGTCCGGACACAGATACGCAGTATTTT.